These 27 T cell receptor beta chains originate from one sample sequenced in a study of blood T cell repertoires in COVID-19. Sequenced by immunoSEQ multiplex PCR; TCRdb stores in-frame clones only, minus some. Altogether tens of thousands of clones are present, around 90% being singletons, with the ten largest covering 0.3% to 0.45%. Sequenced material: peripheral blood. These receptors were obtained from a human donor in a cohort sampled during active COVID-19.

The chain is built from TRBV7-9 and TRBJ1-2; D unresolved. The length of the CDR3 is 12 residues. Trimming shortened V by 1 base and J by 7 bases, and 7 bases separated the two germline ends. Germline-derived CDR1 and CDR2 are SEHNR and FQNEAQ (reference sequence). This CDR3 is CASSLVSGGYTF. The CDR3 DNA follows: TGTGCCAGCAGCTTAGTTTCAGGTGGCTACACCTTC.

The V gene is TRBV12-3 or TRBV12-4, the J gene TRBJ1-1; no firm D call. V lost 5 bases and J lost 1, with 5 bases in between. The CDR3 length is 12 residues. CDR3 amino acids: CASSLWNTEAFF. The CDR3 region has the DNA TGTGCCAGCAGTCTATGGAACACTGAAGCTTTCTTT.

This clone was seen only a few times. The rearrangement uses TRBV6-2 or TRBV6-3 and TRBJ2-7; 9 bases agree with TRBD2. V was clipped by 6 bases and J by 5 bases; unmatched bases: 14. From germline, CDR1 is MNHEY and CDR2 SVGEGT. CDR3 length: 16 amino acids. DNA of the CDR3: TGTGCCAGCAGCGTTCTGACTAGCGGAGGTAGTAACGAGCAGTACTTC. This translates into CASSVLTSGGSNEQYF.

The chain joins TRBV24-1 to TRBJ1-1, with D perhaps matching TRBD1 (6 bases). CDR1 and CDR2 (germline): KGHDR, SFDVKD. The CDR3 extends over 13 amino acids. Trimming took off 7 bases at V and 3 bases at J, with 11 bases between the two ends. CDR3 sequence: CATSTGPYTEAFF. The CDR3 nucleotides read TGTGCCACCAGCACAGGGCCCTACACTGAAGCTTTCTTT.

This clone came up once. The V call is TRBV6-1, the J call TRBJ1-5; D is uncertain. The V end lost 2 bases, the J end lost 4 bases, and 12 bases lay between the germline ends. Germline CDR1 MNHNS, CDR2 SASEGT. The CDR3 loop spans 15 amino acids. CDR3 sequence reads: CASSERSSANQPQHF. The CDR3 nucleotides read TGTGCCAGCAGTGAAAGGAGTAGTGCAAATCAGCCCCAGCATTTT.

The rearrangement uses TRBV27 and TRBJ1-2; 8 bases map to TRBD1. Per the germline V gene, CDR1 is MNHEY and CDR2 is SMNVEV (reference sequence). V was pared by 6 bases and J by 4 bases, with 7 bases of the junction left unmatched. The CDR3 extends over 14 amino acids. The CDR3, as DNA: TGTGCCAGCAGACGGACAGGGAACATCTATGGCTACACCTTC. Amino acids: CASRRTGNIYGYTF.

The chain joins TRBV4-3 to TRBJ2-7; the D gene is possibly TRBD1 (6 bases). V was shortened by 5 bases and J by 2 bases, with 10 bases between the two germline ends. The CDR3 consists of 13 residues. In germline, CDR1 is LGHNA, CDR2 YSLEER. In nucleotides, the CDR3 is TGCGCCAGCAGCTATGGACAGACCTACGAGCAGTACTTC. Its translation is CASSYGQTYEQYF.

The chain employs TRBV9 and TRBJ1-3; 8 nucleotides line up with TRBD1. CDR3 length: 19 residues. Germline loops: CDR1 SGDLS, CDR2 YYNGEE. Trimming took 3 bases from V and 0 from J; bases not matched to a gene: 14. The CDR3 loop is CASSGGKKGQAASGNTIYF. The CDR3 nucleotides read TGTGCCAGCAGCGGGGGGAAAAAGGGACAGGCGGCCTCTGGAAACACCATATATTTT.

The rearrangement joins TRBV12-3 or TRBV12-4 to TRBJ1-2, with a possible D match to TRBD1 (5 bases). This CDR3 region has 13 residues. Trimming took 4 bases from V and 3 from J, leaving 9 bases between them. CDR3: CASSWLQDYGYTF. The CDR3 bases are TGTGCCAGCAGTTGGCTACAGGACTATGGCTACACCTTC.

This clone came up once. The chain carries TRBV5-4 and TRBJ2-7; D is possibly TRBD2 (6 bases). This CDR3 has 14 amino acids. Trimming left V 3 bases short and J 2 bases short, with 12 bases between. Germline lookup yields CDR1 SGHNT and CDR2 YYREEE (reference sequence). The CDR3 DNA reads TGTGCCAGCAGCTCCGGGACTTCTCCCTACGAGCAGTACTTC. Protein sequence: CASSSGTSPYEQYF.

V usage is TRBV7-8 and J usage is TRBJ2-7, with TRBD1 matching over 12 bases. Germline values: CDR1 SGHVS, CDR2 FQNEAQ. V lost 5 bases and J lost 3; bases outside the gene matches: 8. The CDR3 loop spans 16 amino acids. This chain's CDR3 is CASSPQGQGAFYEQYF. The CDR3 DNA follows: TGTGCCAGCAGCCCCCAGGGACAGGGGGCCTTCTACGAGCAGTACTTC.

V is TRBV19 and J is TRBJ1-1; D is unresolved. CDR1 and CDR2 from the germline V gene are LNHDA and SQIVND (reference sequence). The CDR3 consists of 11 residues. V lost 1 base and J lost 11, with 8 bases in between. DNA for the CDR3: TGTGCCAGTAGTATAGCAGGCAGGGCTTTCTTT. Its protein product is CASSIAGRAFF.

Of note for this clone: Germline is not matched at one junction end, which may reflect a read error. The chain couples TRBV7-8 to TRBJ2-7, with D tentatively TRBD1 (6 bases). This CDR3 has 12 residues. Germline lookup yields CDR1 SGHVS and CDR2 FQNEAQ. This CDR3 is CASSLVSGHLRF. In DNA, the CDR3 is TGTGCCAGCAGCTTAGTCTCGGGACACCTACGCTTC. The variable domain in full, with the rest retrieved from reference TRBV7-8 and TRBJ2-7, is GAGVSQSPRYKVAKRGQDVALRCDPISGHVSLFWYQQALGQGPEFLTYFQNEAQLDKSGLPSDRFFAERPEGSVSTLKIQRTQQEDSAVYLCASSLVSGHLRFGPGTRLTVT.

This chain uses TRBV7-2 with TRBJ2-7; 7 bases map to TRBD1. CDR1 is SGHTA and CDR2 is FQGNSA in the germline V gene. Trimming at V came to 8 bases and at J to 3 bases, leaving 7 bases not matched to a gene. This CDR3 is 13 amino acids long. The CDR3 region is CASGRQGVYEQYF. Here the CDR3 DNA reads TGTGCCAGCGGACGCCAGGGGGTCTACGAGCAGTACTTC.

The V and J genes are TRBV23-1 and TRBJ2-6, with 10 bases lining up with TRBD1. TRBV23-1 is marked as an open reading frame, function uncertain. CDR3 size: 19 residues. Trimming took 6 bases from V and 0 from J; bases not matched to a gene: 11. The CDR3, as DNA: TGCGCCAGCAGCCACAAACCGACAGGGGGCCGCTCTGGGGCCAACGTCCTGACTTTC. Translating it yields CASSHKPTGGRSGANVLTF.

The chain has TRBV19 and TRBJ1-1; D may be TRBD1 (5 bases). This CDR3 is built from 13 residues. CDR1 is LNHDA, CDR2 SQIVND, per germline (reference sequence). V was cut by 7 bases and J by 7 bases, with 16 bases left in between. CDR3: CASTTGSFIEAFF. In DNA form, the CDR3 reads TGTGCCAGTACCACAGGATCTTTCATTGAAGCTTTCTTT.

The J gene is TRBJ1-1, the V gene TRBV4-2, with D tentatively TRBD1 (5 bases). CDR1 and CDR2 (germline): LGHNA, YNFKEQ. This CDR3 is 15 amino acids long. V lost 4 bases and J 0 bases, leaving 12 bases between the germline ends. This CDR3 reads CASSRAARVNTEAFF. CDR3 bases: TGTGCCAGCAGCCGAGCTGCCAGGGTGAACACTGAAGCTTTCTTT.

This chain connects TRBV24-1 to TRBJ2-7; 7 bases match TRBD2. CDR1 KGHDR and CDR2 SFDVKD come from the germline V gene. Unmatched junction bases numbered 7, after V lost 9 bases and J lost 3 bases. The CDR3 length is 13 residues. The CDR3 loop reads CATSGTKLYEQYF. The CDR3 nucleotides are TGTGCCACCTCCGGGACTAAGCTCTACGAGCAGTACTTC.

The chain carries TRBV27 and TRBJ1-1; 9 nucleotides align to TRBD1. Trimming at V came to 4 bases and at J to 4 bases, leaving 1 base not matched to a gene. The germline CDR1 and CDR2 sequences are MNHEY and SMNVEV (reference sequence). The CDR3 is 13 amino acids. The CDR3 bases are TGTGCCAGCAGTTCGGACAGGGGCACTGAAGCTTTCTTT. This translates into CASSSDRGTEAFF.

This clone was observed a single time. Here the CDR3 reads CASSPGINEKLFF. The CDR3 DNA sequence: TGTGCCAGTAGCCCAGGAATTAATGAAAAACTGTTTTTT. The chain joins TRBV19 to TRBJ1-4; D unclear. CDR1 is LNHDA, CDR2 SQIVND, per germline (reference sequence). The CDR3 loop spans 13 amino acids. Trimming took off 6 bases at V and 4 bases at J, with 9 bases between the two ends.

J is TRBJ2-2 and V is TRBV5-4; TRBD1 agrees at 7 bases. V lost 4 bases, J lost 7 bases, and 10 bases stayed unmatched. In germline, CDR1 is SGHNT, CDR2 YYREEE (reference sequence). The CDR3 covers 15 residues. The CDR3 DNA reads TGTGCCAGCAGCAAGGACAGGTCCCACGTCGGGGAGCTGTTTTTT. It codes for CASSKDRSHVGELFF.

This chain connects TRBV7-2 to TRBJ2-7; TRBD1 aligns across 10 bases. J was trimmed by 2 bases and V by 5 bases; bases with no gene match: 12. Germline CDR1 is SGHTA and CDR2 is FQGNSA. This CDR3 has 17 amino acids. This CDR3 reads CASSAPYTGQGPYEQYF. DNA of the CDR3: TGTGCCAGCAGCGCACCCTATACGGGACAGGGGCCCTACGAGCAGTACTTC.

Worth noting for this clone: Other DNA variants within this sample encode the same CDR3. The J gene is TRBJ1-2, the V gene TRBV7-9, with 10 positions matching TRBD1. Germline CDR1 is SEHNR and CDR2 is FQNEAQ (reference sequence). The CDR3 runs to 15 residues. V shed 5 bases, J shed 4 bases, and the junction held 7 bases outside the gene matches. The DNA of the CDR3 is TGTGCCAGCAGCACAAGGGACAGGGGCATCTATGGCTACACCTTC. Amino acid sequence: CASSTRDRGIYGYTF.

The rearrangement uses TRBV5-1 and TRBJ2-6; no reliable D call. This CDR3 comprises 15 residues. Germline V gives CDR1 SGHRS, CDR2 YFSETQ. Trimming took 1 base from V and 0 from J, leaving 5 bases between them. The CDR3 loop is CASSLLLSGANVLTF. The CDR3 bases are TGCGCCAGCAGCTTGCTCCTCTCTGGGGCCAACGTCCTGACTTTC.

J is TRBJ1-5 and V is TRBV5-1; weak D call: TRBD1 (5 bases). The V end lost 3 bases, the J end lost 6 bases, and 16 bases lay between the germline ends. This CDR3 contains 15 residues. From germline, CDR1 is SGHRS and CDR2 YFSETQ. The CDR3, as DNA: TGCGCCAGCAGCTGCCCGGGGGGGGTAGGTCAGCCCCAGCATTTT. Encoded protein: CASSCPGGVGQPQHF. Supplemented by reference TRBV5-1 and TRBJ1-5, the full variable domain reads KAGVTQTPRYLIKTRGQQVTLSCSPISGHRSVSWYQQTPGQGLQFLFEYFSETQRNKGNFPGRFSGRQFSNSRSEMNVSTLELGDSALYLCASSCPGGVGQPQHFGDGTRLSIL.

The chain recombines TRBV5-5 with TRBJ1-4; the D is unclear. The CDR3 length is 17 residues. Trimming cost V 0 bases and J 2 bases, with 14 bases left between them. The germline V gene encodes CDR1 SGHKS and CDR2 YYEKEE (reference sequence). CDR3 residues: CASSLGVLSGTNEKLFF. In nucleotides, the CDR3 is TGTGCCAGCAGCTTGGGGGTTTTAAGCGGGACTAATGAAAAACTGTTTTTT. The full variable domain, completed using reference TRBV5-5 and TRBJ1-4, is DAGVTQSPTHLIKTRGQQVTLRCSPISGHKSVSWYQQVLGQGPQFIFQYYEKEERGRGNFPDRFSARQFPNYSSELNVNALLLGDSALYLCASSLGVLSGTNEKLFFGSGTQLSVL.

This chain joins TRBV4-3 and TRBJ2-7, with D possibly being TRBD2 (6 bases). Germline values: CDR1 LGHNA, CDR2 YSLEER. The V end lost 1 base, the J end lost 7 bases, and 20 bases lay between the germline ends. The CDR3 contains 16 residues. As DNA, the CDR3 is TGCGCCAGCAGCCAAGCAAGCGGGTCCTACAGAGGGGAGCAGTACTTC. Translated: CASSQASGSYRGEQYF.